The clone carrying this TCR beta chain was detected only a few times. No antigen is known for it. Sequencing used immunoSEQ multiplex PCR; TCRdb keeps in-frame clones, though not all of them. This sample has about 2 million clones; approximately 94% occur once, and the top ten carry 1% to 1.3%. The data were obtained in a study of shared clonotypes between healthy human individuals. Study conclusions and caveats: Researchers found naive subsets generally carried larger estimated richness than memory subsets.

CD45RO-negative, CCR7-positively selected cells formed the naive CD8 fraction, excluding terminally differentiated effector memory CD45RA+ cells. V gave up 5 bases and J gave up 3 bases; unmatched junction bases: 5. This CDR3 region has 15 residues. Per the germline V gene, CDR1 is SGHAT and CDR2 is FQNNGV. This sequence was found in a man younger than 30 in good health. The sample was naive CD8+ T cells sorted from blood. The chain recombines TRBV11-2 with TRBJ2-2, with 8 positions matching TRBD1. The CDR3 DNA reads as TGTGCCAGCAGCACGTGGACAGGGTACACCGGGGAGCTGTTTTTT. It specifies CASSTWTGYTGELFF.